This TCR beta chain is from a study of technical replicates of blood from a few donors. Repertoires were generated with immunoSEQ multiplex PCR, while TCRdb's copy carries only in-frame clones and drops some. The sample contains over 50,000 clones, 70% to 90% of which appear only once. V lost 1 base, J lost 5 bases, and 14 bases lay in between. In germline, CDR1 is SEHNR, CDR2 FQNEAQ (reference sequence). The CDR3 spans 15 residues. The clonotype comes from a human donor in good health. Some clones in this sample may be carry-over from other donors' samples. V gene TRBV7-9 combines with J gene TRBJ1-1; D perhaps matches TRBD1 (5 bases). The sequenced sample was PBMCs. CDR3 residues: CASSLGTRDRTEAFF. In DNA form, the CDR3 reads TGTGCCAGCAGCTTAGGGACCAGGGATAGGACTGAAGCTTTCTTT.